This TCR beta chain was recovered during a study of early stage breast cancer tumors. Study outcomes and limitations: Blood repertoires resembled normal breast more than tumor. Chain pairing and CD4, CD8 or FOXP3 expression were not captured.

Measured with immunoSEQ multiplex PCR; TCRdb has only the in-frame clones, and not every one. The sample includes around 9,000 clones, roughly two thirds of them seen just once. About this clone: Its antigen remains unidentified.

V was trimmed by 1 base and J by 5 bases, leaving 12 bases between them. The germline V gene encodes CDR1 SGHNT and CDR2 YENEEA. This CDR3 contains 14 residues. Enough DNA from normal breast tissue often took roughly 85-330 mg. The sample taken for sequencing was normal breast tissue next to the tumor. The chain recombines TRBV11-3 with TRBJ2-7, with unresolved D. This receptor was obtained from a person between 60 and 70 years old with breast cancer. The CDR3 bases are TGTGCCAGCAGCTTAGCTCCAGCGCGCAACGAGCAGTACTTC. It yields the protein CASSLAPARNEQYF.